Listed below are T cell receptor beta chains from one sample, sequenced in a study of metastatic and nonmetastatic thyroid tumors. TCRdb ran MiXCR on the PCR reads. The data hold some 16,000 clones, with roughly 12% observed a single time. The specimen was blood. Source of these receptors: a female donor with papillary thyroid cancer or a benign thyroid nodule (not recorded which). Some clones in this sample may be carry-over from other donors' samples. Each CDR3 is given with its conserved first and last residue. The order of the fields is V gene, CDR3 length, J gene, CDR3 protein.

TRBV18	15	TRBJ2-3	CASSPPGQLTDTQYF
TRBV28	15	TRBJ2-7	CASSTQWESSYEQYF
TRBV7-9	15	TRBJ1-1	CASSHIGTVDTEAFF
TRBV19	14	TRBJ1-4	CASSRAATNEKLFF
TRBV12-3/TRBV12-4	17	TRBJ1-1	CASSPSRVGLPGTEAFF
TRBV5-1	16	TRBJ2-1	CASRPSLAGGGDEQFF
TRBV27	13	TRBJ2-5	CASRTGSRETQYF
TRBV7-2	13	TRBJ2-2	CASSLSTPGELFF
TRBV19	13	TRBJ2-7	CASRSSGGYEQYF
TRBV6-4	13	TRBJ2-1	CASSTGTTNEQFF
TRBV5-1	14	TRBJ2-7	CASSLPGTGGEQHF
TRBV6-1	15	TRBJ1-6	CASNREGAYNSPLHF
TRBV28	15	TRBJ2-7	CASSPAGSGTLEQYF
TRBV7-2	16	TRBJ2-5	CASSGRLAVYGETQYF
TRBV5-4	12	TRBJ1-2	CASSSDNYGYTF
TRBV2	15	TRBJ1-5	CASSGQGGPNQPQHF
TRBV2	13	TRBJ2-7	CASSVGRAGEQYF
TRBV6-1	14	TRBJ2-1	CASSLAGPYNEQFF
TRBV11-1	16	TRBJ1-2	CASSRGTGAQQHCHTF
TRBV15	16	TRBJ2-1	CATSRDWGGLYNEQFF
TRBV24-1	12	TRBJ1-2	CATNSDRDGYTF
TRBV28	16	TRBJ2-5	CASRVLGDGRGGAQYF
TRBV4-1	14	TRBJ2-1	CASSHPARGGEQFF
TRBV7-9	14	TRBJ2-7	CASIPRTYSYEQYF
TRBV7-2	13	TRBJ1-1	CASSLDLNRGAFF
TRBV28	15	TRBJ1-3	CASSPNLHSGNTIYF
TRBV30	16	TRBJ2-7	CAWSVLGQGASYEQYF
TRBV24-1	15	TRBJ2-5	CATSEEGRGLETQYF
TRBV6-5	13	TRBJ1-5	CTSSLYSNQPQHF
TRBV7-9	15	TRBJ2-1	CASSSKRASYNEQFF
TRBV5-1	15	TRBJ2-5	CASSQGHSGGETQYF
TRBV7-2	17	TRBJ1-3	CASSLVAGHLSGNTIYF
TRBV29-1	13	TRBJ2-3	CSVETVSTDTQYF
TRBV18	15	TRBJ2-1	CASSPPGQGGNEQFF
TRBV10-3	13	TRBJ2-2	CAISGISTGELFF